These 24 T cell receptor beta chains share one sample of origin, sequenced in a study of cytomegalovirus exposure and HLA in healthy donors. PCR used 60 Vbeta primers and 13 Jbeta primers. Profiled with immunoSEQ multiplex PCR; TCRdb holds only in-frame clones, not every one. The data contain roughly 150,000 clones, approximately 80% of them singletons. Sequencing used PBMCs. The receptor set was obtained from a boy between 2 and 15 years old in good health and CMV-seronegative.

This chain connects TRBV19 to TRBJ1-5; tentative D call: TRBD1 (6 bases). CDR1 LNHDA and CDR2 SQIVND come from the germline V gene (reference sequence). Trimming stripped 5 bases from V and 3 bases from J, with 14 bases between. CDR3 length: 15 amino acids. CDR3 loop: CASSSPGGPNQPQHF. The CDR3 DNA reads TGTGCCAGTAGTTCCCCGGGGGGCCCCAATCAGCCCCAGCATTTT.

The chain is built from TRBV10-1 and TRBJ2-3, with D maybe TRBD1 (6 bases). Germline V lookup: CDR1 WNHNN, CDR2 SYGVQD (reference sequence). This CDR3 is built from 14 residues. V was clipped by 2 bases and J by 2 bases, with 8 bases between them. CDR3 amino acids: CASSEAGVTDTQYF. The CDR3 region has the DNA TGCGCCAGCAGTGAGGCAGGGGTCACAGATACGCAGTATTTT.

The chain combines TRBV9 with TRBJ2-1, with TRBD1 matching 8 bases. The J segment lost 7 bases and the V segment lost 6 bases, leaving 24 bases of the junction unmatched. The CDR3 has 19 residues. Germline CDR1 is SGDLS and CDR2 is YYNGEE. CDR3 DNA: TGTGCCAGCAAGAGTGGGGGCCCGAGCCCGGGACAGGAAAAGAATGAGCAGTTCTTC. It codes for CASKSGGPSPGQEKNEQFF.

The rearrangement joins TRBV5-4 to TRBJ1-2; 10 positions agree with TRBD1. Germline assignment: CDR1 SGHNT and CDR2 YYREEE (reference sequence). V shed 5 bases and J 1 base; nucleotides not matched to a gene: 8. CDR3 length equals 16 residues. CDR3 coding DNA: TGTGCCAGCAGTCCCCGGGACAGGGGCGGTAACTATGGCTACACCTTC. Its translation is CASSPRDRGGNYGYTF. The entire variable domain, with the rest obtained from reference TRBV5-4 and TRBJ1-2, is as follows: ETGVTQSPTHLIKTRGQQVTLRCSSQSGHNTVSWYQQALGQGPQFIFQYYREEENGRGNFPPRFSGLQFPNYSSELNVNALELDDSALYLCASSPRDRGGNYGYTFGSGTRLTVV.

The chain couples TRBV15 to TRBJ1-1; D perhaps matches TRBD1 (5 bases). Trimming pared 1 base from V and 0 bases from J, leaving 12 bases between. This CDR3 contains 16 residues. In germline, CDR1 is LNHNV, CDR2 YYDKDF (reference sequence). CDR3 region: CATSRGGGTMNTEAFF. The CDR3 DNA reads TGTGCCACCAGCAGAGGGGGGGGAACCATGAACACTGAAGCTTTCTTT.

Turning to this clone: The sample holds other DNA sequences that translate to the same CDR3. This sequence joins TRBV27 and TRBJ1-5; TRBD1 agrees at 9 bases. The CDR3 extends over 14 amino acids. The germline V gene has CDR1 MNHEY and CDR2 SMNVEV (reference sequence). Trimming removed 5 bases from V and 4 bases from J; junction bases left unmatched: 3. In nucleotides, the CDR3 is TGTGCCAGCAGTCCGGACAGGGGAAATCAGCCCCAGCATTTT. This translates into CASSPDRGNQPQHF.

V usage is TRBV5-5 and J usage is TRBJ2-1; 7 nucleotides line up with TRBD2. Germline trimming cut 3 bases from V and 7 bases from J; bases unmatched to any gene: 10. This CDR3 is built from 15 residues. The germline gives CDR1 SGHKS, CDR2 YYEKEE (reference sequence). CDR3 region: CASSSRRLAANEQFF. DNA for the CDR3: TGTGCCAGCAGCTCTAGGAGACTAGCTGCAAATGAGCAGTTCTTC. Full variable domain (rest looked up from reference TRBV5-5 and TRBJ2-1): DAGVTQSPTHLIKTRGQQVTLRCSPISGHKSVSWYQQVLGQGPQFIFQYYEKEERGRGNFPDRFSARQFPNYSSELNVNALLLGDSALYLCASSSRRLAANEQFFGPGTRLTVL.

Only one count was recorded for this clone. This chain uses TRBV30 with TRBJ1-1; TRBD1 aligns across 9 bases. CDR1 and CDR2 (germline): GTSNPN, SVGIG (reference sequence). The CDR3 length is 11 residues. With V trimmed by 8 bases and J by 6 bases, 4 bases remained unmatched. CDR3 nucleotides: TGTGCCGGAAGGACAGGGGCTGAAGCTTTCTTT. Translating it yields CAGRTGAEAFF.

The chain links TRBV4-3 to TRBJ1-3, with a weak D call TRBD1 (5 bases). Germline V gene data show CDR1 as LGHNA and CDR2 as YSLEER. CDR3 length: 13 residues. The V and J ends lost 8 bases and 1 base respectively, with 9 bases between them. The DNA of the CDR3 is TGCGCCAGCTCTCAGGGTTCTGGAAACACCATATATTTT. It yields the protein CASSQGSGNTIYF.

The chain combines TRBV7-2 with TRBJ2-7, with 7 bases identical to TRBD1. Germline CDR1 is SGHTA and CDR2 is FQGNSA. J lost 4 bases, V lost 6 bases, and 6 bases had no gene match. The CDR3 has 13 amino acids. This chain's CDR3 is CASSLTGNYEQYV. For the CDR3, the DNA is TGTGCCAGCAGTTTGACAGGGAATTACGAGCAGTACGTC.

J is TRBJ2-7 and V is TRBV13; D is unclear. Trimming shortened V by 4 bases and J by 3 bases, and 13 bases separated the two germline ends. This CDR3 spans 14 amino acids. From germline, CDR1 is PRHDT and CDR2 FYEKMQ (reference sequence). CDR3 nucleotide sequence: TGTGCCAGCAGCTCCACGCGAGGTAGCTACGAGCAGTACTTC. Protein: CASSSTRGSYEQYF.

In this sample, this clone turned up a few times. The chain employs TRBV11-3 and TRBJ2-1; TRBD2 might be the D (6 bases). V shed 0 bases and J shed 1 base, with 13 bases lying between them. Germline CDR1 reads SGHNT; CDR2 reads YENEEA. This CDR3 region has 17 residues. DNA of the CDR3: TGTGCCAGCAGCTTAGATCCCCCGGGGGTTTCCTACAATGAGCAGTTCTTC. Encoded protein: CASSLDPPGVSYNEQFF.

The genes are TRBV7-2 and TRBJ2-2; the D is unclear. CDR3 length: 12 amino acids. In germline, CDR1 is SGHTA, CDR2 FQGNSA. V lost 1 base and J lost 6, with 3 bases in between. The CDR3 protein is CASSLGAGELFF. DNA of the CDR3: TGTGCCAGCAGCTTAGGAGCCGGGGAGCTGTTTTTT.

The rearrangement links TRBV7-9 to TRBJ1-5, with TRBD1 as a possible D gene (6 bases). The CDR3 runs 13 residues. CDR1 SEHNR and CDR2 FQNEAQ come from the germline V gene (reference sequence). V was cut by 4 bases and J by 8 bases, with 12 bases left in between. The CDR3 nucleotides read TGTGCCAGCAGCTCACAGGGTATTGAGCCCCAGCATTTT. Its translation: CASSSQGIEPQHF.

V usage is TRBV30 and J usage is TRBJ1-1; 8 positions match TRBD1. V was pared by 3 bases and J by 6 bases, with 9 bases of the junction left unmatched. The CDR3 contains 14 residues. CDR1 is GTSNPN, CDR2 SVGIG, per germline (reference sequence). CDR3 sequence: CAWRDRQGSAEAFF. CDR3 nucleotide sequence: TGTGCCTGGAGAGACCGACAGGGGAGCGCTGAAGCTTTCTTT. The entire variable domain, with the rest obtained from reference TRBV30 and TRBJ1-1, is as follows: SQTIHQWPATLVQPVGSPLSLECTVEGTSNPNLYWYRQAAGRGLQLLFYSVGIGQISSEVPQNLSASRPQDRQFILSSKKLLLSDSGFYLCAWRDRQGSAEAFFGQGTRLTVV.

The DNA for the CDR3 is TGTGCCAGCTCACCACTATTCGACAGGGGGTTCCCCTACGAGCAGTACTTC. Translated, it gives CASSPLFDRGFPYEQYF. This chain connects TRBV18 to TRBJ2-7, with 9 bases identical to TRBD1. The CDR3 has 17 residues. The J segment lost 2 bases and the V segment lost 1 base, leaving 9 bases of the junction unmatched. The germline V gene encodes CDR1 KGHSH and CDR2 LQKENI.

This clone was detected only once. This chain joins TRBV19 and TRBJ2-3; 15 bases line up with TRBD2. The CDR3 contains 15 residues. Trimming took 5 bases from V and 5 from J; bases not matched to a gene: 2. Germline loops: CDR1 LNHDA, CDR2 SQIVND (reference sequence). CDR3 region: CASSRTSGREDTQYF. CDR3 coding DNA: TGTGCCAGTAGTCGGACTAGCGGGAGGGAAGATACGCAGTATTTT.

CDR3 DNA: TGTGCCTGGAGTAGGGGAAACAGGGACTCCTATAATTCACCCCTCCACTTT. Its protein is CAWSRGNRDSYNSPLHF. The chain carries TRBV30 and TRBJ1-6, with D possibly being TRBD1 (6 bases). The CDR3 spans 17 residues. The germline V gene encodes CDR1 GTSNPN and CDR2 SVGIG (reference sequence). Trimming pared 2 bases from V and 0 bases from J, leaving 14 bases between. Together with reference TRBV30 and TRBJ1-6, the CDR3 gives the full variable domain: SQTIHQWPATLVQPVGSPLSLECTVEGTSNPNLYWYRQAAGRGLQLLFYSVGIGQISSEVPQNLSASRPQDRQFILSSKKLLLSDSGFYLCAWSRGNRDSYNSPLHFGNGTRLTVT.

This rearrangement joins TRBV19 to TRBJ1-1; 8 nucleotides agree with TRBD1. Germline V CDR1 and CDR2: LNHDA, SQIVND (reference sequence). V was pared by 7 bases and J by 5 bases, with 6 bases of the junction left unmatched. The CDR3 is 13 amino acids. The CDR3: CASKGQGETEAFF. The CDR3, as DNA: TGTGCCAGTAAAGGACAGGGAGAGACTGAAGCTTTCTTT.

V usage is TRBV5-5 and J usage is TRBJ2-1; TRBD2 matches 9 bases. J lost 2 bases, V lost 7 bases, and 4 bases had no gene match. The CDR3 has 14 residues. CDR1 and CDR2 (germline): SGHKS, YYEKEE (reference sequence). The CDR3 loop reads CASGQREAYNEQFF. The CDR3 DNA sequence: TGTGCCAGCGGTCAGCGGGAGGCCTACAATGAGCAGTTCTTC.

J is TRBJ1-1 and V is TRBV5-6, with 8 bases identical to TRBD1. This CDR3 comprises 16 residues. Germline lookup yields CDR1 SGHDT and CDR2 YYEEEE. The trim removed 1 base at V and 3 bases at J, leaving 8 bases unmatched. The CDR3 DNA reads TGTGCCAGCAGCTTGCCGCAGGGGGCGGCGGACACTGAAGCTTTCTTT. This sequence encodes CASSLPQGAADTEAFF.

Turning to this clone: At the DNA level, this CDR3 is encoded by other sequences in the same sample as well. The chain couples TRBV6-6 to TRBJ2-2, with D perhaps matching TRBD2 (5 bases). In germline, CDR1 is MNHNY, CDR2 SVGAGI (reference sequence). The CDR3 loop spans 15 amino acids. V was trimmed by 4 bases and J by 0 bases, leaving 9 bases between them. The CDR3 loop is CASSLGGSNTGELFF. The CDR3 bases are TGTGCCAGCAGTTTGGGCGGGTCGAACACCGGGGAGCTGTTTTTT.

The chain recombines TRBV27 with TRBJ2-1; possible D gene TRBD2, 5 bases. This CDR3 has 12 residues. Trimming removed 4 bases from V and 9 bases from J, with 10 bases in between. The germline CDR1 and CDR2 sequences are MNHEY and SMNVEV (reference sequence). The CDR3: CASSSGVGEQFF. CDR3 coding DNA: TGTGCCAGCAGTTCCGGGGTGGGTGAGCAGTTCTTC.

The CDR3: CASSLPTLGPTEAFF. In nucleotides, the CDR3 is TGTGCCAGCAGCTTGCCAACCCTTGGCCCCACTGAAGCTTTCTTT. The chain is built from TRBV7-6 and TRBJ1-1; D not certain. Germline CDR1 is SGHVS and CDR2 is FNYEAQ. The ends were cut back, 3 bases at V and 4 bases at J, with 15 bases in the middle. CDR3 size: 15 residues.